Sequencing of this T cell receptor beta chain was carried out in a study of T cells after yellow fever vaccination. Findings and caveats of the study: The appearance of a small share of clonotypes in both CD4 and CD8 compartments was observed. Reappearance after the booster was observed for most primary-vaccination clones (roughly 97% CD4, more than 70% CD8).

This clonotype has a count of ten or more. Its specificity is unknown. Germline CDR1 reads SEHNR; CDR2 reads FQNEAQ (reference sequence). Trimming took off 8 bases at V and 1 base at J, with 14 bases between the two ends. The CDR3 spans 14 residues. The authors made TCR cDNA by 5'RACE template switching, adding a universal primer site and UMIs. Using its own MiXCR run on the 5' RACE reads, TCRdb lists one record per CDR3 protein. The sample gives about 210,000 distinct CDR3 sequences, roughly 3% of which show up once; roughly 3.2% is in the top ten. The chain joins TRBV7-9 to TRBJ2-5; D is unclear. The source is a man younger than 35 who received the YFV17D yellow fever vaccine. This specimen was CD4+ T cells sorted from PBMCs, taken 10 days after the yellow fever booster vaccination. CDR3 nucleotide sequence: TGTGCCAGCCAAAAGGGAAACTTCCAAGAGACCCAGTACTTC. Protein product: CASQKGNFQETQYF. The full variable domain, its missing parts supplied by reference TRBV7-9 and TRBJ2-5, is DTGVSQNPRHKITKRGQNVTFRCDPISEHNRLYWYRQTLGQGPEFLTYFQNEAQLEKSRLLSDRFSAERPKGSFSTLEIQRTEQGDSAMYLCASQKGNFQETQYFGPGTRLLVL.